Sequencing of this TCR beta chain was carried out in a study of shared clonotypes between healthy human individuals. Study outcomes and limitations: Tissues were not sampled, only blood, and their repertoires likely differ. Owing to a small donor count, the genetic and exposure-history diversity represented was limited. The four-donor shared clonotypes exceeded non-shared clonotypes in generation probability, with non-shared ones scoring lower.

Only CD45RO-negative cells positively selected for CCR7 counted as naive CD8 cells, so terminally differentiated effector memory CD45RA+ cells were excluded. Germline-derived CDR1 and CDR2 are MNHEY and SMNVEV (reference sequence). V shed 6 bases and J 3 bases; nucleotides not matched to a gene: 7. CDR3 length: 14 residues. In the case of this clone: Antigen unknown.

Sequencing was at deep level. Method: immunoSEQ multiplex PCR; TCRdb's copy keeps in-frame clones and lacks some. This sample yields around 560,000 clones, of which 85% to 95% are seen a single time; over 0.09% belongs to the top ten. The sample taken for sequencing was naive CD8+ T cells sorted from blood. V is TRBV27 and J is TRBJ2-7; 8 bases map to TRBD2. The receptor comes from a woman younger than 45 in good health. The CDR3 bases are TGTGCCAGCAGCCACATAGCGGGGAACTACGAGCAGTACTTC. This sequence encodes CASSHIAGNYEQYF.